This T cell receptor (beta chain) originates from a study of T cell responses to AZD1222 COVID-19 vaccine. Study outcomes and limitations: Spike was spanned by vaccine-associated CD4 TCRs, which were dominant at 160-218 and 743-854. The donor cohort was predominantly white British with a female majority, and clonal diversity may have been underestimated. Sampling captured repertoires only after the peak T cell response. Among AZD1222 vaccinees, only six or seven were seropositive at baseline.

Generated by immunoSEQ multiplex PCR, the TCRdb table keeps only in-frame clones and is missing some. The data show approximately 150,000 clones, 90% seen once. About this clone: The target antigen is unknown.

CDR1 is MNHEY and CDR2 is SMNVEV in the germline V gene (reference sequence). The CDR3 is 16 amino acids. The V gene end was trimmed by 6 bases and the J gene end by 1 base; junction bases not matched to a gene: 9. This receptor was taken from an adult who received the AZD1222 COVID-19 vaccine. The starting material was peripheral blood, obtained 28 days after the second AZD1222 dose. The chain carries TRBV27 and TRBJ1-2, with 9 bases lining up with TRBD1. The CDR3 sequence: CASREVRGQGNYGYTF. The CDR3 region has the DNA TGTGCCAGCAGGGAGGTGAGGGGACAGGGTAACTATGGCTACACCTTC.